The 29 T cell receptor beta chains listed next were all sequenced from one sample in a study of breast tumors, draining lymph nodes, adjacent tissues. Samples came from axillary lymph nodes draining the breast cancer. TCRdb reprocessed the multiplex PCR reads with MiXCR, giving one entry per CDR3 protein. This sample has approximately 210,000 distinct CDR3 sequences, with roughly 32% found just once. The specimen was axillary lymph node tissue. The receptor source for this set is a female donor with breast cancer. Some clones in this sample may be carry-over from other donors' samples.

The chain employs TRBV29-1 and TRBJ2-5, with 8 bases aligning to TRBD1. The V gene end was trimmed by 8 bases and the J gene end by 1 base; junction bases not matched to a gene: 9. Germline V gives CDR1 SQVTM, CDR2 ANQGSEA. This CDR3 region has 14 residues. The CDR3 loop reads CSSGQGLGQETQYF. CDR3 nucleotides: TGCAGCTCCGGACAGGGTCTTGGCCAAGAGACCCAGTACTTC.

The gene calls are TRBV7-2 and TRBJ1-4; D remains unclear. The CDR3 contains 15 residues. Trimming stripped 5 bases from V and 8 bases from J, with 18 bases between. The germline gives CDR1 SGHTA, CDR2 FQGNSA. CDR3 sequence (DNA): TGTGCCAGCAGCCCCACCGGACTAGCGGGAGAAAAACTGTTTTTT. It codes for CASSPTGLAGEKLFF.

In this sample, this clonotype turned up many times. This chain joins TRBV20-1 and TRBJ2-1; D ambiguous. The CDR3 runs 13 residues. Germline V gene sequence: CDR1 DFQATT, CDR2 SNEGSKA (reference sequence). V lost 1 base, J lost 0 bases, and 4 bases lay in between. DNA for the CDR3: TGCAGTGCTAGAGCGGGCTCCTACAATGAGCAGTTCTTC. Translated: CSARAGSYNEQFF.

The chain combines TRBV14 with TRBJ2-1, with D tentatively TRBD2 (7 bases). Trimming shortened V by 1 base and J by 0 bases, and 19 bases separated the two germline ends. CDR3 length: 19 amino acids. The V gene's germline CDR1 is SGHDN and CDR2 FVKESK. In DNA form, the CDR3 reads TGTGCCAGCAGCCAAGCTCTTGGGGGGGGCTTGAGCTCCTACAATGAGCAGTTCTTC. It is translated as CASSQALGGGLSSYNEQFF.

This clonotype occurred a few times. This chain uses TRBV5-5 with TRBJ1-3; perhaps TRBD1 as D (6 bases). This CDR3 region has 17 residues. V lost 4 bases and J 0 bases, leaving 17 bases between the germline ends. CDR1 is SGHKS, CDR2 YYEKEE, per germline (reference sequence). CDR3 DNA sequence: TGTGCCAGCAGCAGCGACAGGACCCTTCGCTCTGGAAACACCATATATTTT. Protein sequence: CASSSDRTLRSGNTIYF.

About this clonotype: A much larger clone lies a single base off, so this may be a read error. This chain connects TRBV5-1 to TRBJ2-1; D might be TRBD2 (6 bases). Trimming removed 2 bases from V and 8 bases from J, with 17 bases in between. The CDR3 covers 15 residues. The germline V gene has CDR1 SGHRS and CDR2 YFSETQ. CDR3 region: CASSFRLEGYDEQFF. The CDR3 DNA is TGCGCCAGCAGCTTCAGACTAGAGGGGTACGATGAGCAGTTCTTC. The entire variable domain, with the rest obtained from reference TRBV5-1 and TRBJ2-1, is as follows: KAGVTQTPRYLIKTRGQQVTLSCSPISGHRSVSWYQQTPGQGLQFLFEYFSETQRNKGNFPGRFSGRQFSNSRSEMNVSTLELGDSALYLCASSFRLEGYDEQFFGPGTRLTVL.

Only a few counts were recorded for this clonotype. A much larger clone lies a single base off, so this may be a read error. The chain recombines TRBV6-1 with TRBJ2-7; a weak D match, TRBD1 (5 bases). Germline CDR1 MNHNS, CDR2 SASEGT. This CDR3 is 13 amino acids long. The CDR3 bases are TGTGCCAGCAGTCATCAGGGTTCCTACGAGCAGTGCTTC. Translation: CASSHQGSYEQCF.

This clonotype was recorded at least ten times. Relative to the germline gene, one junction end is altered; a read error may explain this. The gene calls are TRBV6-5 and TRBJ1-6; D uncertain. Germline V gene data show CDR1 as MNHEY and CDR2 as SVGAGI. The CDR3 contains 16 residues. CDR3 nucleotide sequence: TGTGCCAGCAGTCACTCGATGGGGAGGGCTGGTTCACCCCTCCACTTT. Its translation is CASSHSMGRAGSPLHF.

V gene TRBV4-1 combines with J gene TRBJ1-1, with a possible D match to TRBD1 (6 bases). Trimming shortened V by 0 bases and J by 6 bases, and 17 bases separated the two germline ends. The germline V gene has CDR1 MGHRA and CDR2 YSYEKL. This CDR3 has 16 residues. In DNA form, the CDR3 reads TGCGCCAGCAGCCAAGATAAGGGGGGTAAGGTCCCTGAAGCTTTCTTT. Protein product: CASSQDKGGKVPEAFF.

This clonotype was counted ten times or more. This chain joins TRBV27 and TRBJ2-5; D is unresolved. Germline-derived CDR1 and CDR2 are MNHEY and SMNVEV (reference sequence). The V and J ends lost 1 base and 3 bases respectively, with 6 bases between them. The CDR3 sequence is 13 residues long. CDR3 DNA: TGTGCCAGCAGTTTATGGCAGAAAGAGACCCAGTACTTC. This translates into CASSLWQKETQYF.

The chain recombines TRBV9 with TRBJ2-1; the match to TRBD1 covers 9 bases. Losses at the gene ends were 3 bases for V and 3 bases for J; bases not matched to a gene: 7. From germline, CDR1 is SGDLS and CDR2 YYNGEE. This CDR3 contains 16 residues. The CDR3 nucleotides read TGTGCCAGCAGCGCGAACAGGGGGCGAGGCTACAATGAGCAGTTCTTC. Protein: CASSANRGRGYNEQFF.

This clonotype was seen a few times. The CDR3 here is CASRLYVNTEAFF. CDR3 sequence (DNA): TGTGCCAGCAGGCTATATGTGAACACTGAAGCTTTCTTT. The chain recombines TRBV7-3 with TRBJ1-1; no definite D call. Germline lookup yields CDR1 SGHTA and CDR2 FQGTGA. V dropped 6 bases and J dropped 0 bases, with 8 bases sitting between them. CDR3 length: 13 amino acids.

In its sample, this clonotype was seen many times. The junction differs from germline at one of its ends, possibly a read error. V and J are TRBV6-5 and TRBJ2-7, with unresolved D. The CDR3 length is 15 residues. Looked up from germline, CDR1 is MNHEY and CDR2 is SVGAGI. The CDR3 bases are TGTGCCAGCAGTCACTCGGCGGATCCTTCCTACGAGCAGTACTTC. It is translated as CASSHSADPSYEQYF.

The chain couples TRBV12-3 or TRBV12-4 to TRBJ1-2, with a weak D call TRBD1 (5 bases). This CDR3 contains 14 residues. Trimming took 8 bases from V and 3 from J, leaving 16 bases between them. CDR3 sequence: CASPPMGGDYGYTF. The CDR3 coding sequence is TGTGCCAGCCCTCCCATGGGGGGGGACTATGGCTACACCTTC.

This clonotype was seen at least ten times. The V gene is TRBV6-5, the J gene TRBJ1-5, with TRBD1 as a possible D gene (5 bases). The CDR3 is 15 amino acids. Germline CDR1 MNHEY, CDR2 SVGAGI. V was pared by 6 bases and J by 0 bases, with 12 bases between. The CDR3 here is CASRQSGISNQPQHF. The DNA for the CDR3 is TGTGCCAGCAGGCAATCAGGGATTAGCAATCAGCCCCAGCATTTT.

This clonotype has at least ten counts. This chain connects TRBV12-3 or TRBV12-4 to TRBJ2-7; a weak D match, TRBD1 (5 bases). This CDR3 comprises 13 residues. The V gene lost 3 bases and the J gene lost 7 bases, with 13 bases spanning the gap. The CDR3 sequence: CASSLGLGWEQYF. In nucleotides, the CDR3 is TGTGCCAGCAGTTTGGGGCTGGGGTGGGAGCAGTACTTC.

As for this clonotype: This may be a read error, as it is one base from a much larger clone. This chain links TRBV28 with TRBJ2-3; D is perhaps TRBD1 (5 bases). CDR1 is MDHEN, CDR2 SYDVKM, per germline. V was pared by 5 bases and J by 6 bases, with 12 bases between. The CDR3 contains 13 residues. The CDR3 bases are TGTGCCAGCAGTCCCGGGCCAGGGGATACGCAGTATTTT. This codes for CASSPGPGDTQYF.

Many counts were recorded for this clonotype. The CDR3: CSARQVPSDYGYTF. CDR3 in DNA: TGCAGTGCTAGACAGGTCCCCTCGGACTATGGCTACACCTTC. The gene calls are TRBV20-1 and TRBJ1-2, with D unresolved. CDR3 length: 14 amino acids. V was cut by 2 bases and J by 3 bases, with 13 bases left in between. Germline loops: CDR1 DFQATT, CDR2 SNEGSKA (reference sequence).

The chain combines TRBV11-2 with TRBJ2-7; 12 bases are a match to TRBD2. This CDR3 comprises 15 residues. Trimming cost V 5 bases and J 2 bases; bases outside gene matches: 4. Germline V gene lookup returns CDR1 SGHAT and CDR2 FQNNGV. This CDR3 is CASSGRTSGAYEQYF. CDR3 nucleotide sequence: TGTGCCAGCAGCGGTCGGACTAGCGGGGCCTACGAGCAGTACTTC.

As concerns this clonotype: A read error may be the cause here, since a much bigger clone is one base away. This CDR3 is CASSLEGQGPPPKRGGQYF. DNA for the CDR3: TGCGCCAGCAGCTTGGAGGGACAGGGTCCCCCGCCCAAGCGGGGGGGCCAGTATTTT. V gene TRBV5-1 combines with J gene TRBJ2-3, with TRBD2 as a possible D gene (10 bases). Between the trimmed V and J ends, which lost 0 bases and 12 bases, there was a span of 32 bases. Per germline, CDR1 SGHRS and CDR2 YFSETQ. This CDR3 spans 19 amino acids.

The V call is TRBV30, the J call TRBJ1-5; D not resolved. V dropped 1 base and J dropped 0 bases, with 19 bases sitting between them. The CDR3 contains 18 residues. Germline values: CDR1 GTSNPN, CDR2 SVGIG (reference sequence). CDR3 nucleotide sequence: TGTGCCTGGAGTGAGGGCAACTCTGGACCCTATAGCAATCAGCCCCAGCATTTT. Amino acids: CAWSEGNSGPYSNQPQHF. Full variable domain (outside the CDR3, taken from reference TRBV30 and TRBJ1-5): SQTIHQWPATLVQPVGSPLSLECTVEGTSNPNLYWYRQAAGRGLQLLFYSVGIGQISSEVPQNLSASRPQDRQFILSSKKLLLSDSGFYLCAWSEGNSGPYSNQPQHFGDGTRLSIL.

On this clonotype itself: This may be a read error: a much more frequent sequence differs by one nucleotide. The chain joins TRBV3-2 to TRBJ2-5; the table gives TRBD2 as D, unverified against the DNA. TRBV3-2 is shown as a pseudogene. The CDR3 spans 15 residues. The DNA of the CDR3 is TGTGCCAGCAGCCAAGGGAGCGGGAAAGGAGAGACCCAGTACTTC. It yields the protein CASSQGSGKGETQYF.

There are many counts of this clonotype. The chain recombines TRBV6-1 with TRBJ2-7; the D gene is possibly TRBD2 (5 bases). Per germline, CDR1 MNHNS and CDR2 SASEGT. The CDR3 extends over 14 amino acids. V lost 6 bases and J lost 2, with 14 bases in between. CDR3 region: CASRSFSETYEQYF. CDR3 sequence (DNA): TGTGCCAGCAGAAGCTTTAGCGAAACCTACGAGCAGTACTTC.

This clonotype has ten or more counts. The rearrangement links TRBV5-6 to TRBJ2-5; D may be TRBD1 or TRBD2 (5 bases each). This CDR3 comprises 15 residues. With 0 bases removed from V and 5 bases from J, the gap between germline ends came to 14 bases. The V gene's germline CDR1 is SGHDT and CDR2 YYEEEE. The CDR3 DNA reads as TGTGCCAGCAGCTTGGGTATCGGGACCGGGGAGACCCAGTACTTC. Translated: CASSLGIGTGETQYF.

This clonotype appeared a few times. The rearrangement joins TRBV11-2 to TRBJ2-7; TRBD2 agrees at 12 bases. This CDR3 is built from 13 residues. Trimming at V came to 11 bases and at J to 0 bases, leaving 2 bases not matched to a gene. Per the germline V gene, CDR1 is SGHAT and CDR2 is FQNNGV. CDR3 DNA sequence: TGTGCCCGGACTAGCGGGACCTCCTACGAGCAGTACTTC. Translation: CARTSGTSYEQYF.

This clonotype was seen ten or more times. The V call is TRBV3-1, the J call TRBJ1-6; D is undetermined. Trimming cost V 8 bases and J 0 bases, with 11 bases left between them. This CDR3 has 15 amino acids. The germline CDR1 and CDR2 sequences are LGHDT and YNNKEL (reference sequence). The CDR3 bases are TGTGCCAGCGCTGTAGGGAGCTCCTATAATTCACCCCTCCACTTT. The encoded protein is CASAVGSSYNSPLHF.

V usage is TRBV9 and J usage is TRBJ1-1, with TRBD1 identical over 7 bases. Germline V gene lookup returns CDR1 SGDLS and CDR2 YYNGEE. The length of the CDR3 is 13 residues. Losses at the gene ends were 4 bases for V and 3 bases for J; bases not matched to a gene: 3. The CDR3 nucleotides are TGTGCCAGCAGCCCCACAGGGGACACTGAAGCTTTCTTT. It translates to CASSPTGDTEAFF.

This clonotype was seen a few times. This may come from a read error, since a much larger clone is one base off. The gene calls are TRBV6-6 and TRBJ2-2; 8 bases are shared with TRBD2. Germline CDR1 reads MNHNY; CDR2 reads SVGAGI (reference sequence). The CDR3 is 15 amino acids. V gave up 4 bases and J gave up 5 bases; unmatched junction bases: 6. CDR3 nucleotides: TGTGCCAGCAGTTGCGCTGGCGGGAGGACCGGGGAGCTGTTTTTT. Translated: CASSCAGGRTGELFF.

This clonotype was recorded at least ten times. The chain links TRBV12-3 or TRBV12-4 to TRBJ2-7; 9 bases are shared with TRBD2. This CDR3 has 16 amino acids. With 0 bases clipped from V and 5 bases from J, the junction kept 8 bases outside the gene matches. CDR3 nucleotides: TGTGCCAGCAGTTTAGCGCTCGGCGGGAGGGCCCACGAGCAGTACTTC. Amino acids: CASSLALGGRAHEQYF.